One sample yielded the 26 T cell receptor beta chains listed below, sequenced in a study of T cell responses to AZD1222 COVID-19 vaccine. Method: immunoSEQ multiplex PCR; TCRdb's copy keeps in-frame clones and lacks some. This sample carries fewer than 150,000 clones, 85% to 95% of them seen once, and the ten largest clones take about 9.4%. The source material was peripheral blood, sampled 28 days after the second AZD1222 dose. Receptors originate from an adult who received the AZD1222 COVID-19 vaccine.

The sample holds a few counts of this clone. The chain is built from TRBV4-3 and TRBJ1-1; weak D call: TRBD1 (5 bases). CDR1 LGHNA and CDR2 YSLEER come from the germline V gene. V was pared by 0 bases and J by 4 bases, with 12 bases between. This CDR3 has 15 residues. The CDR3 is CASSQDRGSVTEAFF. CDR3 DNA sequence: TGCGCCAGCAGCCAAGATCGGGGGTCGGTCACTGAAGCTTTCTTT.

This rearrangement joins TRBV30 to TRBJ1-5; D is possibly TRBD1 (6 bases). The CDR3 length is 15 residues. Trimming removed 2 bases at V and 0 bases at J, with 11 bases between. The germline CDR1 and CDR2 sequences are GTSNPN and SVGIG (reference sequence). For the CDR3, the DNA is TGTGCCTGGAGTTCAGGGGCGTATAGCAATCAGCCCCAGCATTTT. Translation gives CAWSSGAYSNQPQHF.

In DNA, the CDR3 is TGTGCCAGCTCACCAGATGAGGCCGGATACTACGAGCAGTACTTC. It translates to CASSPDEAGYYEQYF. The gene calls are TRBV18 and TRBJ2-7; D uncertain. The V and J ends lost 2 bases and 3 bases respectively, with 14 bases between them. The CDR3 has 15 amino acids. CDR1 KGHSH and CDR2 LQKENI come from the germline V gene.

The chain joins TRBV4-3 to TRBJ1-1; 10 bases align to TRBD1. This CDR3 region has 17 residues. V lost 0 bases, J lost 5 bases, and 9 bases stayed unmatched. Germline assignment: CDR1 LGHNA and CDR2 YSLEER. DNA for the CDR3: TGCGCCAGCAGCCAAGATCGACAGGGGGCCGGATGGACTGAAGCTTTCTTT. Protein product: CASSQDRQGAGWTEAFF.

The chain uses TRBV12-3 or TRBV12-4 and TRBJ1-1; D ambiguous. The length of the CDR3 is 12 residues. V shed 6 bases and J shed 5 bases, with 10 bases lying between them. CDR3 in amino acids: CASRPGGTEAFF. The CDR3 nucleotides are TGTGCCAGCAGGCCCGGAGGGACTGAAGCTTTCTTT.

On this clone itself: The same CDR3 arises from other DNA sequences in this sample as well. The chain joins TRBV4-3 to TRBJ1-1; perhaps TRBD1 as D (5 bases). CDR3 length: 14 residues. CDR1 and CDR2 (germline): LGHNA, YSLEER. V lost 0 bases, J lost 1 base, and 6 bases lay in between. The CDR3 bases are TGCGCCAGCAGCCAAGATAGGGGGAACACTGAAGCTTTCTTT. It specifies CASSQDRGNTEAFF.

This chain's CDR3 is CASRWTSGYNEQFF. The CDR3 bases are TGTGCCAGCCGTTGGACTAGCGGATACAATGAGCAGTTCTTC. The chain recombines TRBV6-5 with TRBJ2-1; TRBD2 aligns across 10 bases. Germline CDR1 is MNHEY and CDR2 is SVGAGI. CDR3 length: 14 residues. Trimming at V came to 8 bases and at J to 4 bases, leaving 5 bases not matched to a gene.

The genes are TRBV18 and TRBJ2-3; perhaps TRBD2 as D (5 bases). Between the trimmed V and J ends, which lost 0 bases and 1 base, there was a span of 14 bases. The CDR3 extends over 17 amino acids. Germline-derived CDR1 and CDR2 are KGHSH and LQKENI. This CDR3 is CASSPPRAGVGTDTQYF. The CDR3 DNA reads TGTGCCAGCTCACCACCGCGAGCCGGGGTGGGCACAGATACGCAGTATTTT.

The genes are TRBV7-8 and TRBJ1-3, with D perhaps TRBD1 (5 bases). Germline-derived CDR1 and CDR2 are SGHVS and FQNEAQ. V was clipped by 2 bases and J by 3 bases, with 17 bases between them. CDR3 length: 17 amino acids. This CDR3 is CASSLPPRGVFGNTIYF. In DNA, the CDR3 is TGTGCCAGCAGCTTACCGCCTCGGGGGGTGTTTGGAAACACCATATATTTT.

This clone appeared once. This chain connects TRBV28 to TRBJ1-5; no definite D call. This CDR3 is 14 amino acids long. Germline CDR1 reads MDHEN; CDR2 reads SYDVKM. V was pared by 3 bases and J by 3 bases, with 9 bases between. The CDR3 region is CASSFVQNNQPQHF. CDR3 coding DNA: TGTGCCAGCAGTTTTGTTCAGAACAATCAGCCCCAGCATTTT.

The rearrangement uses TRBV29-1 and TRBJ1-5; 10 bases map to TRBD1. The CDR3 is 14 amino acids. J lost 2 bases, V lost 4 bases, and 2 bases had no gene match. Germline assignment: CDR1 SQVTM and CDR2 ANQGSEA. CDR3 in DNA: TGCAGCGTTGGACAGGGGGCCGGCAATCAGCCCCAGCATTTT. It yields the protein CSVGQGAGNQPQHF.

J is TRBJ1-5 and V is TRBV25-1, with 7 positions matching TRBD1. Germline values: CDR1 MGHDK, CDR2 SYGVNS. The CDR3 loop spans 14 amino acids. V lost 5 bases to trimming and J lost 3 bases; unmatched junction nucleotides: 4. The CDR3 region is CASSQQGPNQPQHF. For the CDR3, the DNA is TGTGCCAGCAGTCAACAGGGGCCCAATCAGCCCCAGCATTTT.

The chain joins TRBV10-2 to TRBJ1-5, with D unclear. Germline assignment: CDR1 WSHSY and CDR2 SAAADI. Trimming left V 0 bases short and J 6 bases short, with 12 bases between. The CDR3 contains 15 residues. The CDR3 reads CASSESPWETQPQHF. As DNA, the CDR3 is TGCGCCAGCAGTGAGTCACCTTGGGAGACTCAGCCCCAGCATTTT.

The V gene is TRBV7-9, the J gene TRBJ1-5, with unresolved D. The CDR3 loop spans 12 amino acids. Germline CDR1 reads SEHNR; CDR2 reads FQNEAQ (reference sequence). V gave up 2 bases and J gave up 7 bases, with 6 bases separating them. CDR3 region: CASSLMTQPQHF. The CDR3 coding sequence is TGTGCCAGCAGCTTAATGACCCAGCCCCAGCATTTT.

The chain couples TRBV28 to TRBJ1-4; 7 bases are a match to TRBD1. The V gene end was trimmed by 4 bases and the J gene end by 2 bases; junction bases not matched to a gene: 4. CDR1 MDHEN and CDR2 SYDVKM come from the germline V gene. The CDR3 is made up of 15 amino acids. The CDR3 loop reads CASSWLTGTNEKLFF. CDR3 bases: TGTGCCAGCAGTTGGCTGACAGGGACTAATGAAAAACTGTTTTTT.

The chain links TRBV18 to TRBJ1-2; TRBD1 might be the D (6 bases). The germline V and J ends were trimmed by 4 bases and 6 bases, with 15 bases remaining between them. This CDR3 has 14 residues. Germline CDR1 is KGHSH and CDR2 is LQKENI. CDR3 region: CASSRSQGKNGYTF. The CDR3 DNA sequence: TGTGCCAGCTCACGGTCCCAGGGGAAGAATGGCTACACCTTC.

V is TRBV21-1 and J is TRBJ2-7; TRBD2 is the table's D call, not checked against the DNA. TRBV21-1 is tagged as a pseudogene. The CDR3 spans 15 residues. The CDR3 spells CASGGGRGPSYEQYV. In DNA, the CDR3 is TGTGCCAGCGGGGGGGGACGGGGGCCTTCCTACGAGCAGTACGTC.

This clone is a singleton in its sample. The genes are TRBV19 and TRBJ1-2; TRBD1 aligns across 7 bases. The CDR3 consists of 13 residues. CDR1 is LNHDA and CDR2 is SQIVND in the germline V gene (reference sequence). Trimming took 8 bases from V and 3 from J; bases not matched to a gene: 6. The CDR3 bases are TGTGCCAGTCATACAGGGGTCGACTATGGCTACACCTTC. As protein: CASHTGVDYGYTF.

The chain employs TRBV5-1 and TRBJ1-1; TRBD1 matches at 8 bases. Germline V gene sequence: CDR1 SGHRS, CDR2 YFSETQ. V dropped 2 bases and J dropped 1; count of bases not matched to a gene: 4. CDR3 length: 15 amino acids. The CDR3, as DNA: TGCGCCAGCAGCTTTGTCGGGACAGGGAACACTGAAGCTTTCTTT. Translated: CASSFVGTGNTEAFF.

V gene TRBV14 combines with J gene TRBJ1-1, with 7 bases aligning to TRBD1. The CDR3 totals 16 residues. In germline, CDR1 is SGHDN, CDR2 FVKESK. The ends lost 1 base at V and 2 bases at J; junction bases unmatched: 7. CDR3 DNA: TGTGCCAGCAGCCAAGTCCCAGGGGGTACCAACACTGAAGCTTTCTTT. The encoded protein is CASSQVPGGTNTEAFF.

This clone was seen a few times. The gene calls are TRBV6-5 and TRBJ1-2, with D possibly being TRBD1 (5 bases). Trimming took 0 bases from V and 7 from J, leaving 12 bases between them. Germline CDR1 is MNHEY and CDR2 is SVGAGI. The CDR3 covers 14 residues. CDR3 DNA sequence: TGTGCCAGCAGTTACTCTTCGGGGACGAGTGGCTACACCTTC. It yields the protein CASSYSSGTSGYTF.

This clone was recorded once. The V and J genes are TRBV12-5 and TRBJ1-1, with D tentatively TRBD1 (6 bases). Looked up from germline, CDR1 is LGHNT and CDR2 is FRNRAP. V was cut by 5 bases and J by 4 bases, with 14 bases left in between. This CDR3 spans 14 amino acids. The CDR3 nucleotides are TGTGCTAGTGGTAGGGGGGATGGCGCCACTGAAGCTTTCTTT. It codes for CASGRGDGATEAFF.

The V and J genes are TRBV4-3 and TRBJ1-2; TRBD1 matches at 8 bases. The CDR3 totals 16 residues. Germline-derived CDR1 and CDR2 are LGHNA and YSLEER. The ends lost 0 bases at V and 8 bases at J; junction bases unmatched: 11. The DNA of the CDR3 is TGCGCCAGCAGCCAAGATCACAGGGGGGGTTTAACAGGCTACACCTTC. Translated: CASSQDHRGGLTGYTF.

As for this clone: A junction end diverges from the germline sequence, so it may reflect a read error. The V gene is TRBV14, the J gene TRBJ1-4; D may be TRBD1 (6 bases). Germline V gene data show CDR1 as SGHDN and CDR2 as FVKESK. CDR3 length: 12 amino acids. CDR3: CASSQAGGLVAF. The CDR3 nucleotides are TGTGCCAGCAGCCAAGCGGGGGGCTTGGTGGCTTTT.

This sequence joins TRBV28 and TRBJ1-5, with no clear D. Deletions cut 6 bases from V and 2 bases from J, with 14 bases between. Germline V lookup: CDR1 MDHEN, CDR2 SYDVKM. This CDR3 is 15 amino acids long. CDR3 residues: CASSPGLEGNQPQHF. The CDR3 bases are TGTGCCAGCAGCCCGGGCCTAGAAGGCAATCAGCCCCAGCATTTT.

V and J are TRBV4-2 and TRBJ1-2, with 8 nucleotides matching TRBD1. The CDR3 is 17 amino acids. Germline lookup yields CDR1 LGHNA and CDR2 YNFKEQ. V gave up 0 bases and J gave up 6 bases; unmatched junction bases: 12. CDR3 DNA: TGTGCCAGCAGCCAAGAGAAGGACAGGGTGGAGATCAATGGCTACACCTTC. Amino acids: CASSQEKDRVEINGYTF.